The 20 T cell receptor beta chains presented below share a single source sample, sequenced in a study of shared clonotypes between healthy human individuals. Here immunoSEQ multiplex PCR was the method, and the copy in TCRdb shows in-frame clones only, minus some. The repertoire consists of more than 2 million clones, with approximately 95% occurring once and the leading ten covering roughly 0.13%. The specimen sequenced was naive CD4+ T cells sorted from blood. As for subset: CD45RA+ positively selected. These receptors all stem from a man aged 18 to 30 in good health.

The rearrangement links TRBV21-1 to TRBJ2-7; no check of the table's D call, TRBD2, against the DNA was made. TRBV21-1 is classified as a pseudogene. The CDR3 is 14 residues long. The CDR3 DNA is TGTGCCAGCAGCGGCGGGAGGGGGCCCTACGAGCAGTACTTC. It yields the protein CASSGGRGPYEQYF.

This chain connects TRBV25-1 to TRBJ2-1, with TRBD1 matching 8 bases. The CDR3 length is 15 residues. V was clipped by 4 bases and J by 4 bases; unmatched bases: 6. The germline V gene encodes CDR1 MGHDK and CDR2 SYGVNS. In DNA, the CDR3 is TGTGCCAGCAGTGTGACAGGGGTTAAGTACAATGAGCAGTTCTTC. Translated: CASSVTGVKYNEQFF.

This chain uses TRBV7-2 with TRBJ1-6; D uncertain. CDR1 and CDR2 from the germline V gene are SGHTA and FQGNSA. There are 15 residues in the CDR3. The ends were cut back, 1 base at V and 6 bases at J, with 10 bases in the middle. Here the CDR3 reads CASSLVLGFNSPLHF. The CDR3, as DNA: TGTGCCAGCAGCTTAGTTTTGGGTTTTAATTCACCCCTCCACTTT.

This clone was picked up one time. This chain connects TRBV2 to TRBJ1-6, with no clear D. V dropped 5 bases and J dropped 6 bases, with 11 bases sitting between them. The CDR3 contains 14 residues. CDR1 and CDR2 from the germline V gene are SNHLY and FYNNEI. The CDR3 is CASSQSRANSPLHF. Here the CDR3 DNA reads TGTGCCAGCAGTCAGTCGAGGGCTAATTCACCCCTCCACTTT.

The rearrangement joins TRBV10-3 to TRBJ1-2; possible D gene TRBD1, 6 bases. From germline, CDR1 is ENHRY and CDR2 SYGVKD. CDR3 length: 15 amino acids. Between the trimmed V and J ends, which lost 9 bases and 5 bases, there was a span of 22 bases. DNA for the CDR3: TGTGCCATAATGGGGACAAATAACGAACTGTATGGCTACACCTTC. Its translation is CAIMGTNNELYGYTF.

This rearrangement joins TRBV10-3 to TRBJ2-5; D may be TRBD2 (6 bases). Germline V gene sequence: CDR1 ENHRY, CDR2 SYGVKD. CDR3 size: 14 residues. V shed 10 bases and J shed 6 bases, with 21 bases lying between them. This CDR3 is CATDWSSGGKTQYF. For the CDR3, the DNA is TGTGCCACCGACTGGTCATCCGGGGGAAAGACCCAGTACTTC.

The chain is built from TRBV5-1 and TRBJ1-6; the D is unclear. Germline CDR1 SGHRS, CDR2 YFSETQ. The V gene lost 0 bases and the J gene lost 10 bases, with 11 bases spanning the gap. CDR3 length: 14 amino acids. The DNA for the CDR3 is TGCGCCAGCAGCTTGGGTCATGCAGAGTCACCCCTCCACTTT. Its translation is CASSLGHAESPLHF.

The CDR3 loop reads CASSLDLRDTGELFF. Written as DNA, the CDR3 is TGTGCCAGCAGCTTAGATCTACGGGACACCGGGGAGCTGTTTTTT. The gene calls are TRBV11-2 and TRBJ2-2; no clear D gene. CDR1 and CDR2 from the germline V gene are SGHAT and FQNNGV. Trimming removed 0 bases from V and 3 bases from J, with 8 bases in between. CDR3 length: 15 residues.

The rearrangement joins TRBV4-3 to TRBJ1-1, with D perhaps TRBD1 (5 bases). The CDR3 is 14 residues long. Germline V gene sequence: CDR1 LGHNA, CDR2 YSLEER. V shed 1 base and J shed 5 bases, with 11 bases lying between them. In nucleotides, the CDR3 is TGCGCCAGCAGCCAAGGGGGGGGTCTGACTGAAGCTTTCTTT. Its protein product is CASSQGGGLTEAFF.

As to this clone: The sample holds other DNA sequences that translate to the same CDR3. This chain uses TRBV6-1 with TRBJ2-7; tentatively, D is TRBD1 or TRBD2 (5 bases each). The CDR3 runs to 15 residues. The germline gives CDR1 MNHNS, CDR2 SASEGT. V lost 2 bases to trimming and J lost 0 bases, with 11 bases between them. Written as DNA, the CDR3 is TGTGCCAGCAGTGAACGGGGAGACAGCTCCTACGAGCAGTACTTC. It yields the protein CASSERGDSSYEQYF.

This chain links TRBV6-1 with TRBJ2-3; TRBD1 or TRBD2 may be the D gene (5 bases each). V lost 2 bases and J 0 bases, leaving 9 bases between the germline ends. The CDR3 length is 15 residues. From germline, CDR1 is MNHNS and CDR2 SASEGT. The CDR3 nucleotides are TGTGCCAGCAGTGAAAGGGACCGAAGCACAGATACGCAGTATTTT. The encoded protein is CASSERDRSTDTQYF.

The rearrangement links TRBV2 to TRBJ1-1; D uncertain. Trimming stripped 3 bases from V and 0 bases from J, with 5 bases between. Per germline, CDR1 SNHLY and CDR2 FYNNEI. The CDR3 spans 13 residues. In DNA form, the CDR3 reads TGTGCCAGCAGTGACAACTTGAACACTGAAGCTTTCTTT. Translation: CASSDNLNTEAFF.

This chain links TRBV2 with TRBJ2-5, with D unresolved. The CDR3 spans 12 residues. Germline V gene lookup returns CDR1 SNHLY and CDR2 FYNNEI. The V end lost 8 bases, the J end lost 5 bases, and 12 bases lay between the germline ends. CDR3: CASQVGLETQYF. In DNA form, the CDR3 reads TGTGCCAGCCAAGTGGGCCTGGAGACCCAGTACTTC. Supplemented by reference TRBV2 and TRBJ2-5, the full variable domain reads EPEVTQTPSHQVTQMGQEVILRCVPISNHLYFYWYRQILGQKVEFLVSFYNNEISEKSEIFDDQFSVERPDGSNFTLKIRSTKLEDSAMYFCASQVGLETQYFGPGTRLLVL.

V usage is TRBV5-1 and J usage is TRBJ1-1, with 8 bases that match TRBD1. V was pared by 2 bases and J by 2 bases, with 2 bases of the junction left unmatched. CDR3 length: 14 amino acids. The germline CDR1 and CDR2 sequences are SGHRS and YFSETQ. CDR3 DNA: TGCGCCAGCAGCTTCAGGGGGCCTAACACTGAAGCTTTCTTT. Its translation: CASSFRGPNTEAFF.

This clone is a singleton in its sample. This sequence joins TRBV4-2 and TRBJ1-5, with D unresolved. Trimming took off 4 bases at V and 11 bases at J, with 21 bases between the two ends. Looked up from germline, CDR1 is LGHNA and CDR2 is YNFKEQ. This CDR3 is built from 15 residues. DNA of the CDR3: TGTGCCAGCAGCCGGGGTACCGGGAGCCCCGCGGCCCAGCATTTT. Amino acid sequence: CASSRGTGSPAAQHF.

In regard to this clone: The same CDR3 also results from other DNA sequences found in this sample. The rearrangement links TRBV5-4 to TRBJ2-3, with D unresolved. There are 13 residues in the CDR3. Trimming took off 2 bases at V and 0 bases at J, with 4 bases between the two ends. CDR1 is SGHNT and CDR2 is YYREEE in the germline V gene (reference sequence). The CDR3 region is CASSLSSTDTQYF. CDR3 DNA: TGTGCCAGCAGCTTAAGCAGCACAGATACGCAGTATTTT.

The chain employs TRBV9 and TRBJ2-6; 13 bases agree with TRBD2. CDR1 is SGDLS, CDR2 YYNGEE, per germline. The V gene end was trimmed by 7 bases and the J gene end by 2 bases; junction bases not matched to a gene: 9. The CDR3 spans 18 residues. For the CDR3, the DNA is TGTGCCAGCGGAGGGACTAGCGGGATACCTACTGGGGCCAACGTCCTGACTTTC. It is translated as CASGGTSGIPTGANVLTF.

This clone was detected a few times. This rearrangement joins TRBV30 to TRBJ1-4; D is perhaps TRBD1 (6 bases). V was cut by 0 bases and J by 8 bases, with 13 bases left in between. CDR1 GTSNPN and CDR2 SVGIG come from the germline V gene (reference sequence). The CDR3 runs 14 residues. The CDR3 DNA sequence: TGTGCCTGGAGTGTGGGGGACATGGGAGAAAAACTGTTTTTT. Translating gives CAWSVGDMGEKLFF. Together with reference TRBV30 and TRBJ1-4, the CDR3 gives the full variable domain: SQTIHQWPATLVQPVGSPLSLECTVEGTSNPNLYWYRQAAGRGLQLLFYSVGIGQISSEVPQNLSASRPQDRQFILSSKKLLLSDSGFYLCAWSVGDMGEKLFFGSGTQLSVL.

The V gene is TRBV19, the J gene TRBJ2-2; 7 nucleotides agree with TRBD1. Germline V lookup: CDR1 LNHDA, CDR2 SQIVND (reference sequence). CDR3 length: 13 amino acids. With V trimmed by 6 bases and J by 7 bases, 5 bases remained unmatched. CDR3 residues: CASRNRGGGELFF. CDR3 DNA sequence: TGTGCCAGTAGAAACAGGGGTGGCGGGGAGCTGTTTTTT.

The rearrangement links TRBV28 to TRBJ2-1; TRBD1 or TRBD2 may be the D gene (5 bases each). With 6 bases removed from V and 7 bases from J, the gap between germline ends came to 25 bases. The CDR3 sequence is 17 residues long. In germline, CDR1 is MDHEN, CDR2 SYDVKM. The CDR3 nucleotides are TGTGCCAGCAGCACCAATCACCGGGACCGCAAGCCTAATGAGCAGTTCTTC. Translation: CASSTNHRDRKPNEQFF.